This is a list of T cell receptor beta chains from one sample in a study of T cells after somatic rescue of genetic block. TCRdb keeps only in-frame clones here, not all; method: immunoSEQ multiplex PCR. The table records about 52,000 clones, 95% to 96% of them present only once. The specimen was peripheral blood mononuclear cells (PBMCs). Receptor source: a child under three years old. Each CDR3 is given with its conserved first and last residue. Each record gives: D gene, J gene, V gene, clone size, CDR3 protein, CDR3 DNA. A D gene is named only where the DNA matches it firmly. Rows may omit the clone size; those that give it use once, few, many or a size class.

. | TRBJ2-7 | TRBV30 | once | CAWSGTPVNEQYF | TGTGCCTGGAGCGGGACACCCGTAAACGAGCAGTACTTC
. | TRBJ2-3 | TRBV4-1 | . | CASGHGISTDTQYF | TGCGCCAGCGGACACGGGATTAGCACAGATACGCAGTATTTT
TRBD2 | TRBJ2-2 | TRBV10-2 | . | CAGGLAGTGELFF | TGCGCCGGCGGACTAGCGGGCACCGGGGAGCTGTTTTTT
. | TRBJ1-2 | TRBV2 | . | CASRGPGLGYGYTF | TGTGCCAGCAGGGGCCCGGGGCTAGGCTATGGCTACACCTTC
. | TRBJ2-7 | TRBV6-1 | . | CASSLQGPSYEQYF | TGTGCCAGCAGTCTACAAGGACCTTCTTACGAGCAGTACTTC
TRBD1 | TRBJ2-1 | TRBV5-4 | . | CASSLGWDRGHNEQFF | TGTGCCAGCAGCTTGGGTTGGGACAGGGGGCACAATGAGCAGTTCTTC
. | TRBJ2-5 | TRBV19 | . | CASKVRETQYF | TGTGCCAGTAAGGTGAGGGAGACCCAGTACTTC
. | TRBJ2-1 | TRBV27 | once | CASSLRRDSYNEQFF | TGTGCCAGCAGTTTAAGGCGGGACTCCTACAATGAGCAGTTCTTC
. | TRBJ2-7 | TRBV28 | . | CASSSPQGYEQYF | TGTGCCAGCAGCTCCCCCCAGGGCTACGAGCAGTACTTC
. | TRBJ1-1 | TRBV19 | . | CASLSGTEAFF | TGTGCCAGTCTCTCGGGTACTGAAGCTTTCTTT
TRBD2 | TRBJ2-1 | TRBV27 | . | CASSTSGRPPSYNEQFF | TGTGCCAGCAGTACTAGCGGGAGGCCCCCCTCCTACAATGAGCAGTTCTTC
TRBD1 | TRBJ2-7 | TRBV20-1 | once | CSTHRGREQYF | TGCAGTACTCACAGGGGGCGAGAGCAGTACTTC
. | TRBJ1-2 | TRBV7-9 | . | CASSPLTSFYGYTF | TGTGCCAGCAGCCCACTTACGTCCTTTTACGGCTACACCTTC
. | TRBJ1-1 | TRBV11-1 | . | CASELQGTGAFF | TGTGCCAGCGAACTACAGGGCACAGGAGCTTTCTTT
. | TRBJ1-5 | TRBV7-2 | . | CASSLRGQPQHF | TGTGCCAGCAGCCTCCGGGGTCAGCCCCAGCATTTT
. | TRBJ2-3 | TRBV6-5 | . | CASSFSYTDTQYF | TGTGCCAGCAGTTTTTCCTACACAGATACGCAGTATTTT
. | TRBJ2-5 | TRBV29-1 | . | CSVAWLQQETQYF | TGCAGCGTTGCGTGGTTGCAGCAAGAGACCCAGTACTTC
. | TRBJ2-3 | TRBV5-1 | . | CASSPGHSTDTQYF | TGCGCCAGCAGCCCCGGACATAGCACAGATACGCAGTATTTT
. | TRBJ1-5 | TRBV30 | few | CAWGYSNQPQHF | TGTGCCTGGGGGTATAGCAATCAGCCCCAGCATTTT
. | TRBJ2-7 | TRBV28 | . | CASTTRTAYEQYF | TGTGCCAGCACCACCCGGACAGCCTACGAGCAGTACTTC
. | TRBJ1-1 | TRBV12-5 | . | CASGPHLRVVNTEAFF | TGTGCTAGTGGTCCTCACCTTCGGGTCGTGAACACTGAAGCTTTCTTT
TRBD2 | TRBJ2-5 | TRBV13 | . | CASSLGLAGGQETQYF | TGTGCCAGCAGCTTAGGGTTAGCGGGAGGGCAAGAGACCCAGTACTTC
. | TRBJ2-3 | TRBV7-3 | . | CASSLVGAGTDTQYF | TGTGCCAGCAGCTTAGTAGGCGCGGGCACAGATACGCAGTATTTT
. | TRBJ2-7 | TRBV6-5 | . | CASSYRVAYEQYF | TGTGCCAGCAGTTACAGGGTCGCCTACGAGCAGTACTTC